This T cell receptor beta chain was found in a study of OX40 agonist ivuxolimab in advanced cancers. Study details: The eligibility criteria allowed prior anti-PD-1, anti-PD-L1 or anti-CTLA-4 therapy, and 30% to 40% had some. Study-level points and caveats: At 0.1 to 3.0 mg/kg and by week 6, CD4+ and CD8+ T cells in the blood had expanded clonally. Clonal expansion among partial responders at 0.1-3.0 mg/kg ranked near the lowest. The study did not work out the antigen specificity of the expanded peripheral T cells.

With regard to this clone: Its antigen remains unidentified.

Data came from immunoSEQ multiplex PCR; TCRdb stores just in-frame clones and leaves some out. In the table there are approximately 41,000 clones, more than 80% of which are singletons. The germline CDR1 and CDR2 sequences are SGHNT and YYREEE (reference sequence). The CDR3 is made up of 16 amino acids. V shed 0 bases, J shed 8 bases, and the junction held 5 bases outside the gene matches. Sequences were derived from CD4+ or CD8+ T cells sorted from blood, sampled in a trial of the OX40 agonist ivuxolimab. This TCR came from an adult with an advanced solid tumor such as melanoma, head and neck, liver or kidney cancer. J is TRBJ1-6 and V is TRBV5-4; 10 bases are a match to TRBD1. In DNA, the CDR3 is TGTGCCAGCAGCTTGGAGACAGGGGGCAAGCATTCACCCCTCCACTTT. This sequence encodes CASSLETGGKHSPLHF.